The next 18 T cell receptor beta chains were all read from a single sample in a study of cytomegalovirus exposure and HLA in healthy donors. The PCR contained 60 Vbeta and 13 Jbeta primers. TCRdb's table, derived via immunoSEQ multiplex PCR, lists solely in-frame clones and lacks some. Of about 180,000 clones in the sample, 75% to 85% were seen once. Sequenced material: PBMCs. These receptors originate from a woman aged 55 to 70 in good health and CMV-seropositive.

The chain is built from TRBV28 and TRBJ1-4, with a weak D call TRBD1 (6 bases). The germline gives CDR1 MDHEN, CDR2 SYDVKM. CDR3 size: 14 residues. V lost 5 bases, J lost 8 bases, and 15 bases lay in between. The DNA for the CDR3 is TGTGCCAGCAGTGACGGGACAAGGGACGAAAAACTGTTTTTT. Its protein is CASSDGTRDEKLFF. Full variable domain (rest looked up from reference TRBV28 and TRBJ1-4): DVKVTQSSRYLVKRTGEKVFLECVQDMDHENMFWYRQDPGLGLRLIYFSYDVKMKEKGDIPEGYSVSREKKERFSLILESASTNQTSMYLCASSDGTRDEKLFFGSGTQLSVL.

The chain joins TRBV19 to TRBJ1-5, with D unclear. Trimming cost V 0 bases and J 6 bases, with 9 bases left between them. CDR1 is LNHDA and CDR2 is SQIVND in the germline V gene (reference sequence). The CDR3 sequence is 14 residues long. The CDR3 is CASSIEVRSQPQHF. CDR3 sequence (DNA): TGTGCCAGTAGTATAGAAGTAAGGAGTCAGCCCCAGCATTTT.

The rearrangement joins TRBV12-5 to TRBJ2-3; 11 nucleotides align to TRBD2. The germline CDR1 and CDR2 sequences are LGHNT and FRNRAP. V shed 1 base, J shed 5 bases, and the junction held 5 bases outside the gene matches. The CDR3 has 16 amino acids. Here the CDR3 DNA reads TGTGCTAGTGGTTTGGCGACTAGCGGGGTAGTAGATACGCAGTATTTT. Translation: CASGLATSGVVDTQYF.

This chain links TRBV5-1 with TRBJ2-2, with 11 bases fitting TRBD2. Germline CDR1 SGHRS, CDR2 YFSETQ. The CDR3 runs 18 residues. Trimming cost V 4 bases and J 5 bases; bases outside gene matches: 13. The CDR3 is CASSAVLGASGRTGELFF. CDR3 nucleotide sequence: TGCGCCAGCAGCGCCGTACTTGGGGCTAGCGGGAGGACCGGGGAGCTGTTTTTT.

The chain has TRBV5-8 and TRBJ1-4; weak D call: TRBD1 (6 bases). CDR1 and CDR2 (germline): SGHTS, YDEGEE. The CDR3 extends over 18 amino acids. The V gene lost 5 bases and the J gene lost 10 bases, with 30 bases spanning the gap. CDR3 protein: CASSSPGAPQAPFGKLFF. CDR3 nucleotides: TGTGCCAGCAGTTCTCCAGGGGCACCTCAGGCGCCTTTTGGAAAACTGTTTTTT.

The chain recombines TRBV5-5 with TRBJ1-2, with D possibly TRBD1 on 5 matching bases. The germline V and J ends were trimmed by 4 bases and 8 bases, with 9 bases remaining between them. The CDR3 runs 11 residues. Germline CDR1 reads SGHKS; CDR2 reads YYEKEE (reference sequence). CDR3 nucleotide sequence: TGTGCCAGCAGCGTTAACAGGGGCTACACCTTC. Residues: CASSVNRGYTF.

The V call is TRBV5-4, the J call TRBJ1-6; D is undetermined. Trimming stripped 4 bases from V and 10 bases from J, with 12 bases between. This CDR3 contains 13 residues. CDR1 SGHNT and CDR2 YYREEE come from the germline V gene (reference sequence). CDR3 coding DNA: TGTGCCAGCAGCCGAGGGCTATCATCACCCCTCCACTTT. The encoded protein is CASSRGLSSPLHF.

V gene TRBV27 combines with J gene TRBJ2-4; 8 bases align to TRBD1. V gave up 5 bases and J gave up 1 base; unmatched junction bases: 4. This CDR3 is 15 amino acids long. Germline CDR1 MNHEY, CDR2 SMNVEV (reference sequence). The CDR3: CASSTGGLAKNIQYF. In DNA, the CDR3 is TGTGCCAGCAGTACAGGGGGATTGGCCAAAAACATTCAGTACTTC.

The rearrangement links TRBV28 to TRBJ2-5, with 9 positions matching TRBD1. V shed 5 bases, J shed 4 bases, and the junction held 5 bases outside the gene matches. In germline, CDR1 is MDHEN, CDR2 SYDVKM. The CDR3 totals 14 residues. The CDR3 DNA follows: TGTGCCAGCAGTCGGACAGGGGCAATAGAGACCCAGTACTTC. Translated, it gives CASSRTGAIETQYF.

About this clone: The junction departs from germline at one end; a sequencing error may be responsible. The chain carries TRBV7-9 and TRBJ2-7, with 10 bases matching TRBD2. Germline V gene data show CDR1 as SEHNR and CDR2 as FQNEAQ (reference sequence). The length of the CDR3 is 15 residues. The CDR3 DNA follows: TGTTCCAGCAGCCCCGGGACTAGCGAGGCGGTCGAGCAGTACTTC. Translated, it gives CSSSPGTSEAVEQYF.

The chain couples TRBV5-1 to TRBJ2-7; 8 bases line up with TRBD1. Germline values: CDR1 SGHRS, CDR2 YFSETQ. J was trimmed by 5 bases and V by 4 bases; bases with no gene match: 5. This CDR3 is built from 13 residues. The CDR3: CASSLLQGDEQYF. CDR3 bases: TGCGCCAGCAGCCTATTACAGGGGGACGAGCAGTACTTC. Supplemented by reference TRBV5-1 and TRBJ2-7, the full variable domain reads KAGVTQTPRYLIKTRGQQVTLSCSPISGHRSVSWYQQTPGQGLQFLFEYFSETQRNKGNFPGRFSGRQFSNSRSEMNVSTLELGDSALYLCASSLLQGDEQYFGPGTRLTVT.

The rearrangement joins TRBV4-3 to TRBJ2-1, with D tentatively TRBD1 (5 bases). Between the trimmed V and J ends, which lost 1 base and 3 bases, there was a span of 10 bases. CDR1 and CDR2 (germline): LGHNA, YSLEER. The CDR3 loop spans 15 amino acids. The CDR3 DNA follows: TGCGCCAGCAGCCAAGCAGGGTTTAACTACAATGAGCAGTTCTTC. Residues: CASSQAGFNYNEQFF.

J is TRBJ2-5 and V is TRBV7-2, with TRBD2 matching over 7 bases. This CDR3 is 14 amino acids long. Germline loops: CDR1 SGHTA, CDR2 FQGNSA. Trimming removed 5 bases from V and 2 bases from J; junction bases left unmatched: 5. CDR3 loop: CASSRSGIQETQYF. In nucleotides, the CDR3 is TGTGCCAGCAGCCGCAGCGGGATACAAGAGACCCAGTACTTC.

The chain combines TRBV7-2 with TRBJ2-7; D is possibly TRBD2 (7 bases). There are 13 residues in the CDR3. The germline gives CDR1 SGHTA, CDR2 FQGNSA. Deletions cut 4 bases from V and 7 bases from J, with 14 bases between. DNA of the CDR3: TGTGCCAGCAGCTCCTTTAGGGGGGGAGAGCAGTACTTC. Translating it yields CASSSFRGGEQYF.

This chain connects TRBV7-6 to TRBJ1-4, with a possible D match to TRBD1 (5 bases). There are 14 residues in the CDR3. Germline-derived CDR1 and CDR2 are SGHVS and FNYEAQ. Trimming pared 7 bases from V and 7 bases from J, leaving 16 bases between. CDR3 sequence reads: CASKETAGGEKLFF. CDR3 nucleotide sequence: TGTGCCAGCAAAGAGACTGCGGGGGGTGAAAAACTGTTTTTT.

Of note for this clone: Different DNA sequences within this sample yield the same CDR3. This chain uses TRBV27 with TRBJ1-5, with 7 bases fitting TRBD1. V dropped 6 bases and J dropped 2; count of bases not matched to a gene: 7. From germline, CDR1 is MNHEY and CDR2 SMNVEV (reference sequence). The CDR3 runs to 15 residues. The CDR3 bases are TGTGCCAGCAGCCCGGGACAGTTGGGCAATCAGCCCCAGCATTTT. It translates to CASSPGQLGNQPQHF.

The chain couples TRBV9 to TRBJ1-5; tentative D call: TRBD1 (5 bases). The CDR3 is made up of 14 amino acids. Germline-derived CDR1 and CDR2 are SGDLS and YYNGEE. V lost 3 bases and J lost 3, with 10 bases in between. The CDR3 is CASSGPGINQPQHF. The CDR3 coding sequence is TGTGCCAGCAGCGGCCCAGGGATCAATCAGCCCCAGCATTTT.

The chain is built from TRBV27 and TRBJ1-4; 10 bases agree with TRBD1. V was clipped by 10 bases and J by 6 bases; unmatched bases: 5. Germline CDR1 MNHEY, CDR2 SMNVEV (reference sequence). CDR3 length equals 13 residues. For the CDR3, the DNA is TGTGCCACCAGAGGGACAGGGGATGAAAAACTGTTTTTT. Encoded protein: CATRGTGDEKLFF.